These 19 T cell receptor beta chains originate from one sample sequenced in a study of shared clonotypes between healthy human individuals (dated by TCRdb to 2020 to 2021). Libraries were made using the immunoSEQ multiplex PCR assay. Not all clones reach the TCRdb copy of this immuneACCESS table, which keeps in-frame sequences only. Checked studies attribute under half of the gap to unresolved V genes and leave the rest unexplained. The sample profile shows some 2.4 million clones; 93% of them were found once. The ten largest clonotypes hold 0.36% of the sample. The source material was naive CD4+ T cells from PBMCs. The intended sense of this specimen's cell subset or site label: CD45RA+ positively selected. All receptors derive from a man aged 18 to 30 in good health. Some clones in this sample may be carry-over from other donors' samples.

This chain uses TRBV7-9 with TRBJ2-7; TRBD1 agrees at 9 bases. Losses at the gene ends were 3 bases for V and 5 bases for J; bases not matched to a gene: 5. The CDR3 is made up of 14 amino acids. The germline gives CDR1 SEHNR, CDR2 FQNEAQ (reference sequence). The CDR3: CASSFRDREHEQYF. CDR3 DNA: TGTGCCAGCAGCTTCCGGGACAGGGAGCACGAGCAGTACTTC.

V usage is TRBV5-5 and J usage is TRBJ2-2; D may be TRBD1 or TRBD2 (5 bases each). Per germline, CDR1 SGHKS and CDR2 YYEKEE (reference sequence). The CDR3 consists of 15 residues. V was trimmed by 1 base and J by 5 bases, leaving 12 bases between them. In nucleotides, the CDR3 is TGTGCCAGCAGCTTGTCCCAGGGACGAACCGGGGAGCTGTTTTTT. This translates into CASSLSQGRTGELFF. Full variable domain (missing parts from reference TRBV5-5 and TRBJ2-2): DAGVTQSPTHLIKTRGQQVTLRCSPISGHKSVSWYQQVLGQGPQFIFQYYEKEERGRGNFPDRFSARQFPNYSSELNVNALLLGDSALYLCASSLSQGRTGELFFGEGSRLTVL.

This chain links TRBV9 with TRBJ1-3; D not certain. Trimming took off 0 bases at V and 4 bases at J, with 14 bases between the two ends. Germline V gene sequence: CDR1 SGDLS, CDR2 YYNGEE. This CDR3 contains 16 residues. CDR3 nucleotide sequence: TGTGCCAGCAGCGTAGCTCCGCAGAGGCCGGGAAACACCATATATTTT. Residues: CASSVAPQRPGNTIYF.

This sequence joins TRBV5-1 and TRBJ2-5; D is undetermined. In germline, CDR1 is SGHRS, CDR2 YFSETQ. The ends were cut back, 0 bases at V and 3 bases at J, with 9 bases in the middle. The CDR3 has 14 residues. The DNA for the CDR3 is TGCGCCAGCAGCTTGGAGGGCCTAAAAGAGACCCAGTACTTC. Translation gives CASSLEGLKETQYF.

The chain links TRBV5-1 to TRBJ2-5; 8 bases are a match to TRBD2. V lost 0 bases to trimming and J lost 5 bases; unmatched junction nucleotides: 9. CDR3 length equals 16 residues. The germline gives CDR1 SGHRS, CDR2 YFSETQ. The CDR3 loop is CASSLGGLGSIETQYF. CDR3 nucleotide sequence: TGCGCCAGCAGCTTGGGGGGACTAGGTAGCATTGAGACCCAGTACTTC.

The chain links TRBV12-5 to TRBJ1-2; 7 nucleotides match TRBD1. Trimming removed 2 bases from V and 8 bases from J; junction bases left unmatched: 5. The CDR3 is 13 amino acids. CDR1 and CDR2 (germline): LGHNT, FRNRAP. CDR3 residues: CASGLITGVGYTF. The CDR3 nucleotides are TGTGCTAGTGGTTTGATCACAGGGGTGGGCTACACCTTC.

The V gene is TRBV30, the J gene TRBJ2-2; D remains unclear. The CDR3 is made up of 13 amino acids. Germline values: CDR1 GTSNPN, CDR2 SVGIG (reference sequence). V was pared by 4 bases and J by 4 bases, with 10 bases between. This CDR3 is CAWNDAFTGELFF. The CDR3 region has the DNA TGTGCCTGGAATGATGCATTCACCGGGGAGCTGTTTTTT.

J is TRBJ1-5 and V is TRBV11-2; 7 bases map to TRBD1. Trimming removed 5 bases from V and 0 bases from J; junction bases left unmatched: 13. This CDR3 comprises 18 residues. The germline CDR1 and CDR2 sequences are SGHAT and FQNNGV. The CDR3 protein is CASSARQGEDDSNQPQHF. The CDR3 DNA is TGTGCCAGCAGCGCCCGACAGGGAGAGGACGATAGCAATCAGCCCCAGCATTTT.

For the CDR3, the DNA is TGTGCCAGTAGGGTAGCCGGGACAGGGGCCTACGAGCAGTACTTC. Amino acid sequence: CASRVAGTGAYEQYF. The genes are TRBV19 and TRBJ2-7; 10 bases are a match to TRBD1. This CDR3 region has 15 residues. CDR1 is LNHDA and CDR2 is SQIVND in the germline V gene (reference sequence). V was clipped by 6 bases and J by 2 bases; unmatched bases: 7.

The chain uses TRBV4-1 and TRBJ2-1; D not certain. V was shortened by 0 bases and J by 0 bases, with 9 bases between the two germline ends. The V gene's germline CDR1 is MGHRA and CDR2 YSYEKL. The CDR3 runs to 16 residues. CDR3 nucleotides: TGCGCCAGCAGCCAAGAGGCGGCTGGCTCCTACAATGAGCAGTTCTTC. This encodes CASSQEAAGSYNEQFF.

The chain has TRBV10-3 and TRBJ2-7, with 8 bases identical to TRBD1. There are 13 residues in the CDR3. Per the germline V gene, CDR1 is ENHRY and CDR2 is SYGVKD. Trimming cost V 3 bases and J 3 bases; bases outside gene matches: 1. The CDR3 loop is CAISDDRGYEQYF. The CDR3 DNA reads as TGTGCCATCAGTGACGACAGGGGCTACGAGCAGTACTTC.

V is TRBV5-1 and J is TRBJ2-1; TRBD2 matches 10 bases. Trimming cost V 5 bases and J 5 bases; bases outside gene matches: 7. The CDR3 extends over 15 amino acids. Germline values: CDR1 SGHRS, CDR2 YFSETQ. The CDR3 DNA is TGCGCCAGCAGTTCCGGGACTAGCGTTAACAATGAGCAGTTCTTC. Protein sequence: CASSSGTSVNNEQFF.

The CDR3: CASSSGDTNEQFF. CDR3 DNA sequence: TGCGCCAGCAGCTCCGGGGATACCAATGAGCAGTTCTTC. The genes are TRBV5-1 and TRBJ2-1; D is perhaps TRBD2 (5 bases). The CDR3 is made up of 13 amino acids. Looked up from germline, CDR1 is SGHRS and CDR2 is YFSETQ. The V gene lost 3 bases and the J gene lost 6 bases, with 10 bases spanning the gap.

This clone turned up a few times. CDR3 sequence reads: CASSLVRGSTEAFF. CDR3 in DNA: TGTGCCAGCAGCTTAGTTCGGGGGAGCACTGAAGCTTTCTTT. J is TRBJ1-1 and V is TRBV7-9, with a weak D call TRBD1 (5 bases). The ends were cut back, 1 base at V and 4 bases at J, with 10 bases in the middle. CDR1 and CDR2 from the germline V gene are SEHNR and FQNEAQ (reference sequence). The CDR3 is made up of 14 amino acids. The variable domain in full, with the rest retrieved from reference TRBV7-9 and TRBJ1-1, is DTGVSQNPRHKITKRGQNVTFRCDPISEHNRLYWYRQTLGQGPEFLTYFQNEAQLEKSRLLSDRFSAERPKGSFSTLEIQRTEQGDSAMYLCASSLVRGSTEAFFGQGTRLTVV.

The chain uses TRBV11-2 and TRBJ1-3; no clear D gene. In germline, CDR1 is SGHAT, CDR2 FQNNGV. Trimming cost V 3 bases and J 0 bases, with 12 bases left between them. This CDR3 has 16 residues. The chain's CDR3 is CASSFGRASSGNTIYF. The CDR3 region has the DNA TGTGCCAGCAGCTTCGGTAGGGCCAGCTCTGGAAACACCATATATTTT.

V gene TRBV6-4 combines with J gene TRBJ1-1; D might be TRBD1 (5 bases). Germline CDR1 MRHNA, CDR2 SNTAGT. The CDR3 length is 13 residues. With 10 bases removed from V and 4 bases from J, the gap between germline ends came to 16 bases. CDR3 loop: CATPARVCTEAFF. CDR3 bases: TGTGCCACCCCAGCCAGGGTTTGCACTGAAGCTTTCTTT.

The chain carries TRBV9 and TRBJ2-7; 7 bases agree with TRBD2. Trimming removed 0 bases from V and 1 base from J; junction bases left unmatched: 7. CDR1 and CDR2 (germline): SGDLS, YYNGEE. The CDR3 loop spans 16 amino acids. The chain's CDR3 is CASSVGMREFSYEQYF. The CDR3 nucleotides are TGTGCCAGCAGCGTAGGGATGCGGGAGTTTTCCTACGAGCAGTACTTC.

The CDR3 sequence: CASSQGQVQDTQYF. The DNA of the CDR3 is TGTGCCAGCAGCCAGGGACAGGTTCAGGATACGCAGTATTTT. The rearrangement links TRBV5-5 to TRBJ2-3, with 8 positions matching TRBD1. The CDR3 consists of 14 residues. The V gene end was trimmed by 4 bases and the J gene end by 6 bases; junction bases not matched to a gene: 7. CDR1 and CDR2 from the germline V gene are SGHKS and YYEKEE (reference sequence). Full variable domain (remainder filled in from reference TRBV5-5 and TRBJ2-3): DAGVTQSPTHLIKTRGQQVTLRCSPISGHKSVSWYQQVLGQGPQFIFQYYEKEERGRGNFPDRFSARQFPNYSSELNVNALLLGDSALYLCASSQGQVQDTQYFGPGTRLTVL.

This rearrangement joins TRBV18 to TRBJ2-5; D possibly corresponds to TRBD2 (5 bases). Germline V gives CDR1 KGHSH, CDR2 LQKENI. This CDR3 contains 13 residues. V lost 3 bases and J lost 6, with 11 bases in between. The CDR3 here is CASSPFGMKTQYF. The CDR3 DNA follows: TGTGCCAGCTCACCTTTCGGGATGAAGACCCAGTACTTC.